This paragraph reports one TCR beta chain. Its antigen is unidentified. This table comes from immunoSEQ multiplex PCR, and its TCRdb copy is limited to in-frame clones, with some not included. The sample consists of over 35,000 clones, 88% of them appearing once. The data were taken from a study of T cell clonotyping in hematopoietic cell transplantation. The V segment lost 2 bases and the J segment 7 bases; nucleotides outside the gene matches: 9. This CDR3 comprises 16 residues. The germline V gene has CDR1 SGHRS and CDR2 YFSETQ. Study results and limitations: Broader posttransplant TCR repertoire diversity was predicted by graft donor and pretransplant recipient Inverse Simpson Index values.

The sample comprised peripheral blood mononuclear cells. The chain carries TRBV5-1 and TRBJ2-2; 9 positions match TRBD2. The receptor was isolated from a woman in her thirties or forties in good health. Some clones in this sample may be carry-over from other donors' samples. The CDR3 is CASSFEAGGPVGELFF. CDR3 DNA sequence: TGCGCCAGCAGCTTTGAGGCGGGAGGGCCCGTCGGGGAGCTGTTTTTT.